This TCR beta chain was identified in a study of T cell repertoires in cytomegalovirus infection. Regarding the study as a whole: CMV-specific TCR beta clonotypes restricted by HLA-C were the ones dominating the ex vivo response. Cumulative frequency (of public TCR beta family members) identified carriers of CMV plus the relevant HLA.

This clonotype occurred a few times. Its antigen is as yet unknown. Using its own MiXCR run on the reads, TCRdb lists one record per CDR3 protein. In the table there are around 430,000 distinct CDR3 sequences, approximately 46% of which are singletons. Germline trimming cut 8 bases from V and 4 bases from J; bases unmatched to any gene: 8. The length of the CDR3 is 14 residues. CDR1 is MNHEY, CDR2 SVGAGI, per germline. The chain employs TRBV6-5 and TRBJ2-5; 9 bases are shared with TRBD2. The sample consisted of cultured PBMCs, taken from culture after CMV antigen stimulation. The source is a human donor in good health (CMV status not recorded). Some clones in this sample may be carry-over from other donors' samples. The CDR3 loop is CASGGGATGETQYF. CDR3 coding DNA: TGTGCCAGCGGCGGGGGGGCCACGGGAGAGACCCAGTACTTC.